The 10 T cell receptor beta chains reported below all come from one sample, sequenced in a study of early T cells in non-severe SARS-CoV-2 infection (dated by TCRdb to about 2021). Receptor amplification or capture employed 5' RACE. The instrument given in TCRdb is NextSeq 500. The public reads were quality trimmed at Q25 with fastp and then assembled into clones with MiXCR by TCRdb, keeping productive beta chains. Rows merge per CDR3 protein into single entries with the most common DNA and genes. The sample contains about 59,000 distinct CDR3 sequences, roughly an eighth of them found a single time. The ten largest clones add up to approximately 9.4% of the sample. The starting material was whole blood, obtained at baseline. Every receptor here comes from an adult who was a healthcare worker with PCR-confirmed SARS-CoV-2 infection or an uninfected control (not recorded which).

This clonotype was seen more than once but under ten times. J is TRBJ1-4 and V is TRBV14; unclear D gene. Per germline, CDR1 SGHDN and CDR2 FVKESK. Trimming pared 0 bases from V and 8 bases from J, leaving 16 bases between. This CDR3 spans 16 amino acids. CDR3 sequence reads: CASSQDREEMGEKLFF. The CDR3 DNA reads TGTGCCAGCAGCCAAGATCGGGAGGAGATGGGCGAAAAACTGTTTTTT.

This rearrangement joins TRBV19 to TRBJ2-7; possible D gene TRBD1, 5 bases. The V gene's germline CDR1 is LNHDA and CDR2 SQIVND (reference sequence). V lost 4 bases and J lost 5, with 9 bases in between. This CDR3 contains 12 residues. The CDR3 reads CASSSRAHEQYF. As DNA, the CDR3 is TGTGCCAGTAGTAGCAGGGCCCACGAGCAGTACTTC.

This clonotype was seen more than once but under ten times. This chain links TRBV29-1 with TRBJ2-1, with 8 nucleotides matching TRBD2. The CDR3 extends over 13 amino acids. The junction had 3 bases not matched to a gene; V was cut back by 6 bases and J by 2 bases. The germline V gene encodes CDR1 SQVTM and CDR2 ANQGSEA. CDR3 coding DNA: TGCAGCGTGGGACTAGGCGCCTACAATGAGCAGTTCTTC. It codes for CSVGLGAYNEQFF.

This clonotype was counted only a few times. The rearrangement joins TRBV7-6 to TRBJ2-5; D gene uncertain. The V gene lost 5 bases and the J gene lost 5 bases, with 15 bases spanning the gap. Germline CDR1 reads SGHVS; CDR2 reads FNYEAQ. The CDR3 loop spans 14 amino acids. The CDR3: CASSLISDGETQYF. CDR3 in DNA: TGTGCCAGCAGCCTTATATCGGACGGGGAGACCCAGTACTTC.

In this sample, this clonotype turned up a few times. The rearrangement uses TRBV7-2 and TRBJ2-1, with D perhaps given as TRBD1 or TRBD2 (7 bases each). Germline CDR1 reads SGHTA; CDR2 reads FQGNSA. V gave up 3 bases and J gave up 9 bases, with 15 bases separating them. The CDR3 has 14 amino acids. CDR3 bases: TGTGCCAGCAGCTTGGTCAGGGGGGGTGGTGAGCAGTTCTTC. It yields the protein CASSLVRGGGEQFF.

This chain links TRBV3-1 with TRBJ2-7, with 8 bases aligning to TRBD1. Trimming took 4 bases from V and 5 from J; bases not matched to a gene: 1. The length of the CDR3 is 12 residues. Germline V gene sequence: CDR1 LGHDT, CDR2 YNNKEL (reference sequence). CDR3 nucleotides: TGTGCCAGCAGCCGGACAGGGAACGAGCAGTACTTC. Amino acids: CASSRTGNEQYF.

In this sample, this clonotype turned up a few times. This sequence joins TRBV28 and TRBJ1-5, with D unclear. V lost 6 bases to trimming and J lost 5 bases, with 8 bases between them. The CDR3 is made up of 12 amino acids. The germline CDR1 and CDR2 sequences are MDHEN and SYDVKM. The CDR3: CASRRGYQPQHF. The CDR3 DNA reads as TGTGCCAGCAGGCGGGGATATCAGCCCCAGCATTTT.

This clonotype was detected a few times. The chain uses TRBV12-3 or TRBV12-4 and TRBJ1-3; D gene unclear. This CDR3 has 12 amino acids. V lost 5 bases and J lost 8, with 10 bases in between. CDR3 nucleotides: TGTGCCAGCAGTGCTAAGGTCCACACCATATATTTT. As protein: CASSAKVHTIYF.

The chain employs TRBV5-1 and TRBJ1-1; 8 bases map to TRBD1. The CDR3 runs 14 residues. Germline V gene sequence: CDR1 SGHRS, CDR2 YFSETQ. V dropped 6 bases and J dropped 5; count of bases not matched to a gene: 9. CDR3 DNA sequence: TGCGCCAGCATCCAAGGACAGGGTGGGACTGAAGCTTTCTTT. Its protein product is CASIQGQGGTEAFF.

This rearrangement joins TRBV9 to TRBJ1-2, with TRBD1 matching over 11 bases. CDR1 is SGDLS and CDR2 is YYNGEE in the germline V gene. Trimming removed 4 bases from V and 4 bases from J; junction bases left unmatched: 15. The CDR3 has 18 residues. CDR3 residues: CASSTPSDRGQESYGYTF. CDR3 nucleotides: TGTGCCAGCAGCACCCCCTCGGACAGGGGGCAGGAGAGCTATGGCTACACCTTC.